These 7 T cell receptor beta chains were all obtained from the same sample, sequenced in a study of patients and donors after allogeneic stem cell transplantation (dated by TCRdb to 2018 to 2020). The library was generated by RT-PCR. The sequencer was a NextSeq 550. The public reads were reanalyzed by TCRdb: fastp trimming at Q25, MiXCR alignment, in-frame beta chains only. Records with the same CDR3 protein are collapsed into one entry carrying the most frequent genes and DNA. Across this sample there are approximately 410,000 distinct CDR3 sequences, with 16% seen only once. The leading ten clones occupy 7.2% of the sample. The sequenced sample consisted of blood, either unsorted or a sorted T cell fraction (not recorded which). Receptors were obtained from a human donor who was either an allogeneic HSCT recipient or a stem cell or donor lymphocyte infusion donor (not recorded which). It is not recorded whose cells these are; they may come from a transplant donor.

The chain uses TRBV5-1 and TRBJ1-4; the match to TRBD1 covers 9 bases. Germline CDR1 SGHRS, CDR2 YFSETQ. Trimming cost V 0 bases and J 2 bases; bases outside gene matches: 5. This CDR3 has 17 amino acids. The CDR3 protein is CASSLVLQGATNEKLFF. In DNA, the CDR3 is TGCGCCAGCAGCTTGGTGCTACAGGGGGCCACTAATGAAAAACTGTTTTTT.

The J gene is TRBJ1-1, the V gene TRBV7-3; no definite D call. Germline CDR1 SGHTA, CDR2 FQGTGA. This CDR3 has 12 amino acids. V was shortened by 5 bases and J by 8 bases, with 12 bases between the two germline ends. CDR3 in amino acids: CASSEGRGEAFF. In DNA form, the CDR3 reads TGTGCCAGCAGCGAAGGACGGGGAGAAGCTTTCTTT.

This rearrangement joins TRBV5-1 to TRBJ2-1; D possibly corresponds to TRBD1 (5 bases). Germline V gene lookup returns CDR1 SGHRS and CDR2 YFSETQ. V was pared by 1 base and J by 2 bases, with 19 bases between. This CDR3 is 18 amino acids long. CDR3 sequence (DNA): TGCGCCAGCAGCTTGAGTCTACCTGGGCAGGGCCCCTACAATGAGCAGTTCTTC. It codes for CASSLSLPGQGPYNEQFF.

This clonotype was detected a few times. The chain employs TRBV12-3 or TRBV12-4 and TRBJ2-2, with a tentative D call TRBD1 (5 bases). CDR3 size: 13 residues. V lost 3 bases and J lost 6, with 8 bases in between. The CDR3 DNA follows: TGTGCCAGCAGTTTCAGGGCCCCCGGGGAGCTGTTTTTT. The encoded protein is CASSFRAPGELFF.

The chain recombines TRBV20-1 with TRBJ2-3; possibly TRBD2 for D (5 bases). The ends were cut back, 6 bases at V and 1 base at J, with 20 bases in the middle. This CDR3 is built from 16 residues. Germline V lookup: CDR1 DFQATT, CDR2 SNEGSKA (reference sequence). The CDR3 is CSAVPPGRGGTDTQYF. CDR3 sequence (DNA): TGCAGTGCCGTTCCCCCGGGGAGAGGAGGCACAGATACGCAGTATTTT.

In this sample, this clonotype turned up a few times. The V call is TRBV3-1, the J call TRBJ1-4; D is unclear. With 0 bases removed from V and 7 bases from J, the gap between germline ends came to 9 bases. From germline, CDR1 is LGHDT and CDR2 YNNKEL (reference sequence). The CDR3 has 14 residues. CDR3 residues: CASSQDPQSEKLFF. CDR3 nucleotides: TGTGCCAGCAGCCAAGACCCACAGAGTGAAAAACTGTTTTTT.

This clonotype was seen more than once but under ten times. V usage is TRBV11-2 and J usage is TRBJ2-7; D not resolved. CDR1 is SGHAT, CDR2 FQNNGV, per germline. V lost 2 bases to trimming and J lost 7 bases, with 9 bases between them. This CDR3 is 12 amino acids long. Written as DNA, the CDR3 is TGTGCCAGCAGCTTAACGTCCTGGGAGCAGTACTTC. This encodes CASSLTSWEQYF.